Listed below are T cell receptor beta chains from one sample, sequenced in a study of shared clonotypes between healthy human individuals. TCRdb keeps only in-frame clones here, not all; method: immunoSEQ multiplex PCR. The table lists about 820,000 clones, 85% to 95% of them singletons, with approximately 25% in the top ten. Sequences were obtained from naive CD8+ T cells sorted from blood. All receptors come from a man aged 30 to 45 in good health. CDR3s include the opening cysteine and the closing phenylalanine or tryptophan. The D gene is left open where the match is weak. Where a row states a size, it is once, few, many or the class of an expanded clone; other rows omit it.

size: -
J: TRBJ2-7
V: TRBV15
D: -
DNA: TGTGCCACCAGCTTTGGAGGGGGTAGCGAGCAGTACTTC
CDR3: CATSFGGGSEQYF

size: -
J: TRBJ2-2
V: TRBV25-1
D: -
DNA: TGTGCCAGCAGACAGGGTCTCGGGGAGCTGTTTTTT
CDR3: CASRQGLGELFF

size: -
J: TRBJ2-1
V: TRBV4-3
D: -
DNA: TGCGCCAGCAGCCAAGATTTACCGACAGGAAAATACAATGAGCAGTTCTTC
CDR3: CASSQDLPTGKYNEQFF

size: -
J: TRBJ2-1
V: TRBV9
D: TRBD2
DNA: TGTGCCAGCAGCGCTAGCGGGACAAGCTCCTACAATGAGCAGTTCTTC
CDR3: CASSASGTSSYNEQFF

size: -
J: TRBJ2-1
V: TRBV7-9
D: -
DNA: TGTGCCAGCAGCTTAATAAGGGAGAATTGGTTCTTC
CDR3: CASSLIRENWFF

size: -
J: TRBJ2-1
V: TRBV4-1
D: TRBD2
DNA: TGCGCCAGCAGCCAAGAAAATCCTCTAGCGGGAGGTGGCAATGAGCAGTTCTTC
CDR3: CASSQENPLAGGGNEQFF

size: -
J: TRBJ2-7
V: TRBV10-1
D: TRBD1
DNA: TGCGCCAGCAGCGAAGACAGGGACGCGTCCTACGAGCAGTACTTC
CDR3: CASSEDRDASYEQYF

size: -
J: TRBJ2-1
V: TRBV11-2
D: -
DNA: TGTGCCAGCAGCTTGGGGTGGGTGGATGAGCAGTTCTTC
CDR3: CASSLGWVDEQFF

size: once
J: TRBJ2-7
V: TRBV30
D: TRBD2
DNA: TGTGCCTGCAGAGCGGGAGGGCCTAAGGACGAGCAGTACTTC
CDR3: CACRAGGPKDEQYF

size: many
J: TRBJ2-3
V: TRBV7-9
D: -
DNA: TGTGCCAGCAGCTTCGAGGACCCGGGGGCAGATACGCAGTATTTT
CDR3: CASSFEDPGADTQYF

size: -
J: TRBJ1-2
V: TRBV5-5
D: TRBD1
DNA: TGTGCCAGCAGCTCTGGACAGGGGGTCTATGGCTACACCTTC
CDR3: CASSSGQGVYGYTF

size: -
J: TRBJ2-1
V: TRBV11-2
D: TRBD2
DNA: TGTGCCAGCAGCTTCTATAGGACTAGCGGTTTGGGGAATGAGCAGTTCTTC
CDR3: CASSFYRTSGLGNEQFF

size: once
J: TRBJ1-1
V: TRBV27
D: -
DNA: TGTGCCAGCAGTTTTACGGGGGGCGAGAACACTGAAGCTTTCTTT
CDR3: CASSFTGGENTEAFF

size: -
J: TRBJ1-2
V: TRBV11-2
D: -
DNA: TGTGCCAGCAGCTACCTGGGGCCCCGGAGTGGCTACACCTTC
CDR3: CASSYLGPRSGYTF

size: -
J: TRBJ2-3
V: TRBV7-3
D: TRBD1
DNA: TGTGCCAGCAGCTCAAGGACAGGGGGCACAGATACGCAGTATTTT
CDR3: CASSSRTGGTDTQYF

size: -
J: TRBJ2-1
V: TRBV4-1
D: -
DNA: TGCGCCAGCAGCGGGGGGCTTCGGGTCCAGGACTCCTACAATGAGCAGTTCTTC
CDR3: CASSGGLRVQDSYNEQFF

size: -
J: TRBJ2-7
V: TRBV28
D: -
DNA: TGTGCCAGCAGTCCCCGGGTCCCTTCTCCCAACTACGAGCAGTACTTC
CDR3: CASSPRVPSPNYEQYF

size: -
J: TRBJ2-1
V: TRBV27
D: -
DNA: TGTGCCACTAAAGGGCAGGCGGACGAGCAGTTCTTC
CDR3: CATKGQADEQFF

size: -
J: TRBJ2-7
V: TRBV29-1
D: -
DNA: TGCAGCGGAGAGGACGCCTACGAGCAGTACTTC
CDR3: CSGEDAYEQYF

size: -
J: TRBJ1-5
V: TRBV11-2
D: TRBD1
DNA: TGTGCCAGCAGCTTATTGACAGGGGACAATCAGCCCCAGCATTTT
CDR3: CASSLLTGDNQPQHF

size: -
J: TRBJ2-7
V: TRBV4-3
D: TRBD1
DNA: TGCGCCAGCAGCCGTAACTGGGACAGTTCCTACGAGCAGTACTTC
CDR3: CASSRNWDSSYEQYF

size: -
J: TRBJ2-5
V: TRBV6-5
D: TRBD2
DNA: TGTGCCAGGGGCGGGGGGTGCGAGACCCAGTACTTC
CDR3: CARGGGCETQYF

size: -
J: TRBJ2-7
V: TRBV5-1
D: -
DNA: TGCGCCAGCAGCTTGGGGCTAGGACAGAACCTTAACTACGAGCAGTACTTC
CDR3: CASSLGLGQNLNYEQYF